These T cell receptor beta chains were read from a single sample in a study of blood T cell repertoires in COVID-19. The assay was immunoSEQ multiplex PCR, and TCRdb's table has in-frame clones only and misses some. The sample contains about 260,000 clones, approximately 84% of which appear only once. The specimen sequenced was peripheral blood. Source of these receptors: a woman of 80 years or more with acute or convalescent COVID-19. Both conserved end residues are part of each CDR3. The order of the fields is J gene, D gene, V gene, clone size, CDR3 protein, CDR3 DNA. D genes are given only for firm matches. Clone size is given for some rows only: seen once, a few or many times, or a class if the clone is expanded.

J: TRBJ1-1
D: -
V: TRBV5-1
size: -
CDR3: CASSSTVNTEAFF
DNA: TGCGCCAGCAGCAGTACAGTGAACACTGAAGCTTTCTTT

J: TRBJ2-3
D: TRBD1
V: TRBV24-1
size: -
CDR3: CATGDRSTDTQYF
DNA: TGTGCCACCGGGGACAGGTCCACAGATACGCAGTATTTT

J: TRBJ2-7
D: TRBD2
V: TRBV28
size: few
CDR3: CASSPYPGTSGSQVTYEQYF
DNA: TGTGCCAGCAGTCCCTACCCCGGGACTAGCGGGAGCCAAGTTACCTACGAGCAGTACTTC

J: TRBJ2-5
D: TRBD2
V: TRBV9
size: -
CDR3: CASSRLAGGLETQYF
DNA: TGTGCCAGCAGCAGACTAGCGGGAGGCCTAGAGACCCAGTACTTC

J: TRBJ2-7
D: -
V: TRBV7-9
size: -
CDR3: CASIQAGGSYEQYF
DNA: TGTGCCAGCATTCAAGCCGGGGGTTCCTACGAGCAGTACTTC

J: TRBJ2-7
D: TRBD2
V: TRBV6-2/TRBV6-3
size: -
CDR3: CASSFGSGGTTYEQYF
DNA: TGTGCCAGCAGTTTTGGTAGCGGGGGGACTACCTACGAGCAGTACTTC

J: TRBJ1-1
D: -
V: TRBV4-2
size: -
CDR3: CASSQGQGLYTEAFF
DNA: TGTGCCAGCAGCCAAGGCCAGGGGTTGTACACTGAAGCTTTCTTT

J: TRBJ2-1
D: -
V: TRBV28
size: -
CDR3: CASSPTTPLNEQFF
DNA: TGTGCCAGCAGCCCGACTACACCGCTGAATGAGCAGTTCTTC

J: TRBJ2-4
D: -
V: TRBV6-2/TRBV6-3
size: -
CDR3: CASSYGGRGNIQYF
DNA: TGTGCCAGCAGTTACGGGGGCAGGGGAAACATTCAGTACTTC

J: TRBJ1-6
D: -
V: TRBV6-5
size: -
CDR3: CASRGQPGSPLHF
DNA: TGTGCCAGCAGAGGACAGCCAGGTTCACCCCTCCACTTT

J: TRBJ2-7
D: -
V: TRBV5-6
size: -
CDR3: CASSLPSPRREQYF
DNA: TGTGCCAGCAGCTTGCCCAGCCCGCGGCGCGAGCAGTACTTC

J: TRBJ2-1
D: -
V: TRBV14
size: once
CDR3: CASSQANYNEQFF
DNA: TGTGCCAGCAGCCAGGCCAACTACAATGAGCAGTTCTTC

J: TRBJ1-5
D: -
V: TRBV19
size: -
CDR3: CASSIAVSNQPQHF
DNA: TGTGCCAGTAGTATTGCGGTTAGCAATCAGCCCCAGCATTTT

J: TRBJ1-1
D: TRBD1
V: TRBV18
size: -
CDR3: CASSPGQGYTEAFF
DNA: TGTGCCAGCTCACCCGGACAGGGGTACACTGAAGCTTTCTTT

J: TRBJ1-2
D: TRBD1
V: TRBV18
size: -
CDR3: CASSSSGGASYGYTF
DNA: TGTGCCAGCTCGTCCTCAGGGGGCGCTTCCTATGGCTACACCTTC

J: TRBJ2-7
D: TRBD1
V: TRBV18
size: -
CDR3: CASSPRGQGAGEQYF
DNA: TGTGCCAGCTCACCAAGAGGACAGGGGGCGGGAGAGCAGTACTTC

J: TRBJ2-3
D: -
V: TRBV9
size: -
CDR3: CASSVWVRDTQYF
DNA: TGTGCCAGCAGCGTATGGGTGCGGGATACGCAGTATTTT

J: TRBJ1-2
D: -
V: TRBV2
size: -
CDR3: CASTPRENYGYTF
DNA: TGTGCCAGCACCCCGAGGGAAAACTATGGCTACACCTTC

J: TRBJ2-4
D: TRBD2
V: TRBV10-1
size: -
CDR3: CASSCSGGAAKNIQYF
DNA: TGCGCCAGCAGCTGTAGCGGGGGGGCGGCCAAAAACATTCAGTACTTC

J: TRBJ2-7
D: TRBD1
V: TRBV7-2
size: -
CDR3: CASSPRVSDRDEQYF
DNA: TGTGCCAGCAGCCCCAGAGTTTCGGACAGGGACGAGCAGTACTTC

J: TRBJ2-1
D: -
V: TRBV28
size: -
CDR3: CASSRPMGASYNEQFF
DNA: TGTGCCAGCAGCCGCCCCATGGGGGCGTCCTACAATGAGCAGTTCTTC

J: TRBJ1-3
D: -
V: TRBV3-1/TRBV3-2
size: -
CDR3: CASSQGWGAAGDTIYF
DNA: TGTGCCAGCAGCCAAGGATGGGGAGCTGCGGGGGACACCATATATTTT

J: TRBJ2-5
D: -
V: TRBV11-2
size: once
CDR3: CASSLGRIQETQYF
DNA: TGTGCCAGCAGCCTGGGCAGAATCCAAGAGACCCAGTACTTC

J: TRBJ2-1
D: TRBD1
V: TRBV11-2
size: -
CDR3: CASSKDRSPYNEQFF
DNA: TGTGCCAGCAGCAAGGACAGGAGCCCCTACAATGAGCAGTTCTTC

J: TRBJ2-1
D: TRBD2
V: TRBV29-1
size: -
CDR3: CSVDLGSGSNEQFF
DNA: TGCAGCGTTGATCTGGGTAGCGGGAGCAATGAGCAGTTCTTC

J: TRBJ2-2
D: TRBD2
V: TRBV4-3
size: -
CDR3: CASSQTGLAGGPTGELFF
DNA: TGCGCCAGCAGCCAGACGGGACTAGCGGGAGGGCCAACCGGGGAGCTGTTTTTT

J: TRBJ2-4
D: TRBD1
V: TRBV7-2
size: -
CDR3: CASSLGTGDNIQYF
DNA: TGTGCCAGCAGCTTGGGGACAGGGGATAACATTCAGTACTTC

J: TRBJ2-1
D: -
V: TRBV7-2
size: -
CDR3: CAGSVAGGNNEQFF
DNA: TGTGCCGGCAGCGTAGCTGGCGGGAACAATGAGCAGTTCTTC

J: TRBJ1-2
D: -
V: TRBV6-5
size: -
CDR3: CASSYSGRPAYGYTF
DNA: TGTGCCAGCAGTTACTCGGGCAGACCCGCCTATGGCTACACCTTC